This entry describes one T cell receptor (beta chain). Its antigen is still unknown. The sample is drawn from a study of cytotoxic CD8 clonotypes in ibrutinib-treated CLL. General study results and limits: Sustained-remission and progressing patients were not sampled at matched times. Public clonotypes occurred uncommonly; on treatment, they contracted or remained stable.

Germline assignment: CDR1 SNHLY and CDR2 FYNNEI. V was shortened by 8 bases and J by 3 bases, with 13 bases between the two germline ends. The CDR3 spans 14 residues. Only in-frame clones appear in the TCRdb table, and some are missing; sequencing was by immunoSEQ multiplex PCR. Seen here are hundreds of thousands of clones, over 60% observed once, and the top ten hold about 5.9%. The TCR comes from a human donor with chronic lymphocytic leukemia. The chain employs TRBV2 and TRBJ1-4, with D hard to call. The material sequenced was PBMCs, taken after 36 months of ibrutinib treatment. The CDR3 spells CASVLIAANEKLFF. The CDR3 nucleotides are TGTGCCAGCGTCCTTATAGCGGCTAATGAAAAACTGTTTTTT.